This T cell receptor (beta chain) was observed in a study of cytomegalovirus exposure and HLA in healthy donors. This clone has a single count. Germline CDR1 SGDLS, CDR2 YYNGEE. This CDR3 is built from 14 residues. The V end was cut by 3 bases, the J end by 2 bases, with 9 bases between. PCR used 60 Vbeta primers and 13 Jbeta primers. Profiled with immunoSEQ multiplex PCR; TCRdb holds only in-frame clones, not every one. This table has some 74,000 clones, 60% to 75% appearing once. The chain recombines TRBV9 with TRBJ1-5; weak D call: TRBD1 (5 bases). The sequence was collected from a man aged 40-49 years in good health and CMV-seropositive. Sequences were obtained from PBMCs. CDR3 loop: CASSEQGGNQPQHF. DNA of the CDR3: TGTGCCAGCAGCGAACAAGGGGGCAATCAGCCCCAGCATTTT. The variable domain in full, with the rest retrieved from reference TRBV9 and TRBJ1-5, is DSGVTQTPKHLITATGQRVTLRCSPRSGDLSVYWYQQSLDQGLQFLIQYYNGEERAKGNILERFSAQQFPDLHSELNLSSLELGDSALYFCASSEQGGNQPQHFGDGTRLSIL.